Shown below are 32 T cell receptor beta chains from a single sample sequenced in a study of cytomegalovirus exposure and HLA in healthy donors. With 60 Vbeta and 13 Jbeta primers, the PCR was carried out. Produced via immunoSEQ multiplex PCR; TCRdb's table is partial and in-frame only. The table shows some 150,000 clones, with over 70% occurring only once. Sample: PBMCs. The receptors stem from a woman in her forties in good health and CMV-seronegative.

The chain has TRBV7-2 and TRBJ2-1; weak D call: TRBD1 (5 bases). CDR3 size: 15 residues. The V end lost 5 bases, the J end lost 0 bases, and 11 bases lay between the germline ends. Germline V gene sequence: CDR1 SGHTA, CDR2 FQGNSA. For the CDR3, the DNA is TGTGCCAGCAGCCGGACACCGAGCTCCTACAATGAGCAGTTCTTC. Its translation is CASSRTPSSYNEQFF.

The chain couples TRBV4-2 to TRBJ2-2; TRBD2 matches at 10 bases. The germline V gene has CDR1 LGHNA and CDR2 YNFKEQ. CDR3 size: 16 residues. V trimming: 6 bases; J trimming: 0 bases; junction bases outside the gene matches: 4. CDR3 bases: TGTGCCAGCAGACTTAGCGGGGGGACGAACACCGGGGAGCTGTTTTTT. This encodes CASRLSGGTNTGELFF.

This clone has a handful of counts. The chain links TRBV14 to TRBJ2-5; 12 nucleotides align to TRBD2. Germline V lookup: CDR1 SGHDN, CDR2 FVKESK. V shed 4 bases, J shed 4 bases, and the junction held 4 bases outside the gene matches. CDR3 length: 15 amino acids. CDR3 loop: CASSRTTSGGETQYF. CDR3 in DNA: TGTGCCAGCAGCCGCACGACTAGCGGGGGAGAGACCCAGTACTTC. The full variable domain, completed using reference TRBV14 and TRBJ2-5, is EAGVTQFPSHSVIEKGQTVTLRCDPISGHDNLYWYRRVMGKEIKFLLHFVKESKQDESGMPNNRFLAERTGGTYSTLKVQPAELEDSGVYFCASSRTTSGGETQYFGPGTRLLVL.

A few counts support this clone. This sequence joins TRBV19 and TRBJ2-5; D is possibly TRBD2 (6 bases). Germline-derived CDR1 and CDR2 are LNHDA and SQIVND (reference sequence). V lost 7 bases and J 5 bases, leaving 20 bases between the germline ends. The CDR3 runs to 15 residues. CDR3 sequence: CASKGWDSPAETQYF. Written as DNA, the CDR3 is TGTGCCAGTAAGGGCTGGGACTCACCGGCGGAGACCCAGTACTTC.

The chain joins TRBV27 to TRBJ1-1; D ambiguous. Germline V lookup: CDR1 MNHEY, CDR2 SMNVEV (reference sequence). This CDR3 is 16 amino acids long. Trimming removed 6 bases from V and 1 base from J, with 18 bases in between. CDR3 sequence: CASSRKGATQNTEAFF. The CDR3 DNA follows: TGTGCCAGCAGCCGAAAAGGAGCCACGCAGAACACTGAAGCTTTCTTT.

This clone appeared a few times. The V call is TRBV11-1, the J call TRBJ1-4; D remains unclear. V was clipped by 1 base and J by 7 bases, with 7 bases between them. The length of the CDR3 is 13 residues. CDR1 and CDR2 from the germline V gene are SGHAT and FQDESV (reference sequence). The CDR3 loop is CASSLGEGEKLFF. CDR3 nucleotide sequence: TGTGCCAGCAGCTTAGGAGAGGGTGAAAAACTGTTTTTT.

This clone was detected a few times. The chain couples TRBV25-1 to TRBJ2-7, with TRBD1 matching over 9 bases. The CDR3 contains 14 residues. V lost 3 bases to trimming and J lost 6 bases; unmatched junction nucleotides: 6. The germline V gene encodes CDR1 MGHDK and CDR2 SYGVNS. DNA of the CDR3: TGTGCCAGCAGTGATGACAGGGGGAGTCGCGAGCAGTACTTC. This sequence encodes CASSDDRGSREQYF.

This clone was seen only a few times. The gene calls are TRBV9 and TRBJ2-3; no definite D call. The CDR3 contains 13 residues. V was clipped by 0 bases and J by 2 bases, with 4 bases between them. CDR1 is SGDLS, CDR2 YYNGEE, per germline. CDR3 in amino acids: CASSVEYTDTQYF. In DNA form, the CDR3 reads TGTGCCAGCAGCGTAGAATACACAGATACGCAGTATTTT.

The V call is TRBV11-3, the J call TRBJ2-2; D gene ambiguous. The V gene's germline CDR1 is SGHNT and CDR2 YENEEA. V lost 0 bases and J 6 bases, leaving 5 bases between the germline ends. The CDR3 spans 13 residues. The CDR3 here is CASSLDSSGELFF. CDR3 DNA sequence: TGTGCCAGCAGCTTAGATTCGTCCGGGGAGCTGTTTTTT.

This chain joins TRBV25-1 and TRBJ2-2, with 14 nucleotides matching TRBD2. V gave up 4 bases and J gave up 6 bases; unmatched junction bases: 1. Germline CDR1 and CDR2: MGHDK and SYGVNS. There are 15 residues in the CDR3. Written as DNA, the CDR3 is TGTGCCAGCAGTGTGACTAGCGGGGGGGCCGGGGAGCTGTTTTTT. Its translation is CASSVTSGGAGELFF.

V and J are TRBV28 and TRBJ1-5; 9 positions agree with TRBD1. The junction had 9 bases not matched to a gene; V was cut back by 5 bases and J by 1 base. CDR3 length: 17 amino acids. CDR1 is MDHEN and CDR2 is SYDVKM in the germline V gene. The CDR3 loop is CASSTTGGRLSNQPQHF. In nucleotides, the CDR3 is TGTGCCAGCAGTACCACAGGGGGCAGGTTAAGCAATCAGCCCCAGCATTTT.

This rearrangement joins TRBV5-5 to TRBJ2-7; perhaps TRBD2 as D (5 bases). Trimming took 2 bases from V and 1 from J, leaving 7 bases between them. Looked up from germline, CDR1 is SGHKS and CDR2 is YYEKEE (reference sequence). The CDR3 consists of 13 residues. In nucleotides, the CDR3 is TGTGCCAGCAGCTTAGCGGCATCCTACGAGCAGTACTTC. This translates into CASSLAASYEQYF.

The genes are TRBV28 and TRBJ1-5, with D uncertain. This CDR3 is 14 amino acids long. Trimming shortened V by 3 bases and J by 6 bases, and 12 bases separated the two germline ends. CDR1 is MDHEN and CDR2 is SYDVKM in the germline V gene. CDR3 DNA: TGTGCCAGCAGTTTTCTGGGCTATAGTCAGCCCCAGCATTTT. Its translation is CASSFLGYSQPQHF.

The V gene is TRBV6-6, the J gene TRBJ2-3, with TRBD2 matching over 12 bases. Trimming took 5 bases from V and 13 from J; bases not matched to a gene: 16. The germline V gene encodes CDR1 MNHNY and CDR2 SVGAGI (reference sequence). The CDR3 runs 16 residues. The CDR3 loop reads CASSPPSTSGGPREYF. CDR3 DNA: TGTGCCAGCAGTCCTCCTTCTACTAGCGGGGGGCCAAGGGAGTATTTT.

In DNA form, the CDR3 reads TGCGCCAGCAGCCAAGGTAGCGGGGGTCTCTCCTACAATGAGCAGTTCTTC. It is translated as CASSQGSGGLSYNEQFF. The V call is TRBV4-1, the J call TRBJ2-1; 9 bases line up with TRBD2. Trimming removed 1 base from V and 0 bases from J; junction bases left unmatched: 4. CDR1 and CDR2 (germline): MGHRA, YSYEKL. The CDR3 covers 17 residues.

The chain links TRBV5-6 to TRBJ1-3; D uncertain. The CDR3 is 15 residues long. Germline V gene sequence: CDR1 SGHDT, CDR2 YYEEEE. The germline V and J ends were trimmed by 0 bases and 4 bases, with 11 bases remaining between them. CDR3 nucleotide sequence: TGTGCCAGCAGCTTGGCCCCCGCGGAAGGAAACACCATATATTTT. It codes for CASSLAPAEGNTIYF.

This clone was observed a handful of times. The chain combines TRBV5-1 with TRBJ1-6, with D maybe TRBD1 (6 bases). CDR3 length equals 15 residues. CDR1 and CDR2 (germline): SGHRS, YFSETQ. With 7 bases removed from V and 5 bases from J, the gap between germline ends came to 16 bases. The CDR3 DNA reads TGCGCCAGCGGATACAAGGACAGAGATAATTCACCCCTCCACTTT. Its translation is CASGYKDRDNSPLHF.

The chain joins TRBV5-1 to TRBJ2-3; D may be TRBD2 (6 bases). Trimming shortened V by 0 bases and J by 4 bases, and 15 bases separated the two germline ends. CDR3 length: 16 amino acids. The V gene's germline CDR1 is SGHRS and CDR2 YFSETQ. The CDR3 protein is CASSLAAGSRPDTQYF. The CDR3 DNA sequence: TGCGCCAGCAGCTTGGCTGCGGGGTCGAGGCCAGATACGCAGTATTTT.

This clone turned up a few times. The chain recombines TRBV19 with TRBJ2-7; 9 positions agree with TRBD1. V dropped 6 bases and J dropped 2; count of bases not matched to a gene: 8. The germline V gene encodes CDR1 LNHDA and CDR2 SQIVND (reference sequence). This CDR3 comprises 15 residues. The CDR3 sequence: CASSAITGGPYEQYF. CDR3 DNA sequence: TGTGCCAGTAGCGCAATAACAGGGGGCCCCTACGAGCAGTACTTC.

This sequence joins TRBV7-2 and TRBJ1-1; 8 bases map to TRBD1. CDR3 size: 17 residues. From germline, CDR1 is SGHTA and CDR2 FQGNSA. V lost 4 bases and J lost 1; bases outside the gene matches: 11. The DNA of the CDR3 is TGTGCCAGCAGCTCAGACCTCCCAGGGGGCCGGAACACTGAAGCTTTCTTT. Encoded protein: CASSSDLPGGRNTEAFF.

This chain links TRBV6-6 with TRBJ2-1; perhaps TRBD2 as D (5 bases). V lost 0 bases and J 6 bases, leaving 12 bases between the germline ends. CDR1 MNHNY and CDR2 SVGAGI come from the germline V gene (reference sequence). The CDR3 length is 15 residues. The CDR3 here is CASSYSTAGGNEQFF. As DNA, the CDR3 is TGTGCCAGCAGTTACTCTACGGCAGGAGGCAATGAGCAGTTCTTC.

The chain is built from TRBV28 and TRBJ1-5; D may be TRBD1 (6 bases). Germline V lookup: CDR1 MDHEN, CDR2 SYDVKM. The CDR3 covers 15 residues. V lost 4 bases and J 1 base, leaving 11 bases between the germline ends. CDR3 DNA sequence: TGTGCCAGCAGTTACCCGGGACAAAGCAATCAGCCCCAGCATTTT. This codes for CASSYPGQSNQPQHF.

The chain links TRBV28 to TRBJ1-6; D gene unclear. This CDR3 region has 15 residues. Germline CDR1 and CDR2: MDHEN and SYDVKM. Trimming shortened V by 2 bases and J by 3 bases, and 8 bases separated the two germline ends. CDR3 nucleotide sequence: TGTGCCAGCAGTTTAGGCAGCGGCTATAATTCACCCCTCCACTTT. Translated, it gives CASSLGSGYNSPLHF.

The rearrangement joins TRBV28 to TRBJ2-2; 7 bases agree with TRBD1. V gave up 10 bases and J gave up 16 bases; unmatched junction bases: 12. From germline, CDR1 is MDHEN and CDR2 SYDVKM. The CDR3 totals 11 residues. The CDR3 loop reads CATARDRKRFF. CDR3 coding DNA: TGTGCCACAGCCCGGGACAGAAAAAGGTTTTTT.

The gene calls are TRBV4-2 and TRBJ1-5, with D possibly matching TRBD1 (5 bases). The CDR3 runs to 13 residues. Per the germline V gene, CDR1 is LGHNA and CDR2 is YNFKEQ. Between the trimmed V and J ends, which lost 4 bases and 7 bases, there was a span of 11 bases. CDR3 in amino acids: CASSPGEGQPQHF. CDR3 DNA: TGTGCCAGCAGCCCGGGGGAAGGCCAGCCCCAGCATTTT.

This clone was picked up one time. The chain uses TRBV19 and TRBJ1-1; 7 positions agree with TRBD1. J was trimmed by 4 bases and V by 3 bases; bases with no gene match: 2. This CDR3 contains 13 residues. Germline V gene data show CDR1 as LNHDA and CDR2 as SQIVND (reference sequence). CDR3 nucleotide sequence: TGTGCCAGTAGTATGCAGGGGGGCACTGAAGCTTTCTTT. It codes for CASSMQGGTEAFF.

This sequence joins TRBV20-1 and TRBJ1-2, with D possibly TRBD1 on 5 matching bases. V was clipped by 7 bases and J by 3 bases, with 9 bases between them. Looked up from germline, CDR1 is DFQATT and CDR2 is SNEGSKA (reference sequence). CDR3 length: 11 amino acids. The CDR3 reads CSEGRDYGYTF. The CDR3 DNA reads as TGCAGTGAGGGGAGGGACTATGGCTACACCTTC.

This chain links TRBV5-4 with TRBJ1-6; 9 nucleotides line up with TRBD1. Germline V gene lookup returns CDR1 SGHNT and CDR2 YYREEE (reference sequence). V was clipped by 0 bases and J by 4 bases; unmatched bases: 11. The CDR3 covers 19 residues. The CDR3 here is CASSLVPPGTGFYNSPLHF. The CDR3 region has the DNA TGTGCCAGCAGCTTGGTCCCGCCCGGGACAGGGTTTTATAATTCACCCCTCCACTTT.

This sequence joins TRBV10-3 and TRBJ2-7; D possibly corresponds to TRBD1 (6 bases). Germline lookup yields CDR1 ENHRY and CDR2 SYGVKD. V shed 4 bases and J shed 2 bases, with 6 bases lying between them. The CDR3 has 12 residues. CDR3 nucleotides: TGTGCCATCAGTGGGACAGCCTACGAGCAGTACTTC. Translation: CAISGTAYEQYF.

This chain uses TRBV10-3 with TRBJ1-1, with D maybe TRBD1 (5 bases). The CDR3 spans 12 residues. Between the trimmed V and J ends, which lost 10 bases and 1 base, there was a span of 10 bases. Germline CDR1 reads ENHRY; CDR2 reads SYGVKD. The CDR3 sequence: CATAQGNTEAFF. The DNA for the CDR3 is TGTGCCACTGCCCAGGGGAACACTGAAGCTTTCTTT.

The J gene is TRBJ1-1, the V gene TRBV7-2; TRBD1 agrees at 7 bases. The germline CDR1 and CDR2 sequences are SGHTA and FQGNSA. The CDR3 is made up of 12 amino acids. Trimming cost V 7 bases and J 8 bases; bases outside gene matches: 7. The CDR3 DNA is TGTGCCAGCAATTACTACAGGGGCGAAGCTTTCTTT. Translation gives CASNYYRGEAFF.

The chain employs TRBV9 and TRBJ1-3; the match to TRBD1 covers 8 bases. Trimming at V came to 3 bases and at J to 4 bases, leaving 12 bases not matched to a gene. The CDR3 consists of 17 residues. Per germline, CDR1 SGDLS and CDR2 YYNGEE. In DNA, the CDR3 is TGTGCCAGCAGCGCCACTACCGGGACAGGAGTCGGAAACACCATATATTTT. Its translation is CASSATTGTGVGNTIYF.